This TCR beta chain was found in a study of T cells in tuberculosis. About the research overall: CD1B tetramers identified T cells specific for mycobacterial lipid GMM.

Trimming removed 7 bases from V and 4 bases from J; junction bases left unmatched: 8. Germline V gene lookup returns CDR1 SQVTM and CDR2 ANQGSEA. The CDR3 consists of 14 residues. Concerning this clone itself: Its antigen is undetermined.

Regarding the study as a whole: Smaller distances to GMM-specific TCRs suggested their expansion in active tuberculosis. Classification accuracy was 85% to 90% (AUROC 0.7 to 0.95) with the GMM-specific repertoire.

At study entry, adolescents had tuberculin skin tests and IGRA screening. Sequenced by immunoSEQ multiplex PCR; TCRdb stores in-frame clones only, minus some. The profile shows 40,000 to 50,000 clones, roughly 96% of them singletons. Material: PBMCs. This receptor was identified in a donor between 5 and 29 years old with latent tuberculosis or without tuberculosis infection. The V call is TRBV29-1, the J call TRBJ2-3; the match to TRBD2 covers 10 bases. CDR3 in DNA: TGCAGCGGTTTCTCTAGCGGGGGACCAGATACGCAGTATTTT. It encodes CSGFSSGGPDTQYF.